This is a list of T cell receptor beta chains from one sample in a study of OX40 agonist ivuxolimab in advanced cancers. Assay used: immunoSEQ multiplex PCR; TCRdb lists only in-frame clones, some missing. The table lists 90,000 to 120,000 clones, less than 95% of them singletons. The starting material was CD4+ or CD8+ T cells sorted from blood, obtained in a trial of the OX40 agonist ivuxolimab. Receptors were obtained from an adult with an advanced solid tumor such as melanoma, head and neck, liver or kidney cancer. Both conserved end residues are part of each CDR3. The D gene is left open where the match is weak. Rows give clone size only sometimes, using once, few, many, or a class for an expanded clone.

D,J,V,size,CDR3,DNA
-,TRBJ2-7,TRBV5-1,-,CASSLSATEQYF,TGCGCCAGCAGCTTGTCTGCGACGGAGCAGTACTTC
-,TRBJ1-4,TRBV18,few,CASSPRRAQGEKLFF,TGTGCCAGCTCACCCCGCAGGGCGCAGGGTGAAAAACTGTTTTTT
TRBD2,TRBJ2-3,TRBV14,-,CASSQLADSTDTQYF,TGTGCCAGCAGCCAACTAGCGGACAGCACAGATACGCAGTATTTT
TRBD2,TRBJ2-3,TRBV5-1,-,CASRLTSGYTDTQYF,TGCGCCAGCAGGTTGACTAGCGGTTACACAGATACGCAGTATTTT
TRBD2,TRBJ2-5,TRBV9,once,CASSVTVAGGQETQYF,TGTGCCAGCAGCGTTACCGTAGCGGGAGGGCAAGAGACCCAGTACTTC
TRBD1,TRBJ2-5,TRBV5-4,-,CASSLPTGGTTKTQYF,TGTGCCAGCAGCTTACCAACAGGGGGCACGACGAAGACCCAGTACTTC
TRBD1,TRBJ1-1,TRBV5-4,once,CASSSQGALPNTEAFF,TGTGCCAGCAGCTCACAGGGGGCGCTCCCGAACACTGAAGCTTTCTTT
TRBD1,TRBJ1-2,TRBV7-3,-,CASSPGPGQGRDGYTF,TGTGCCAGCAGCCCAGGACCGGGACAGGGGCGGGACGGCTACACCTTC
-,TRBJ2-7,TRBV7-2,-,CASSLNSGLRGSEQYF,TGTGCCAGCAGCTTAAATTCGGGGCTTAGGGGCTCCGAGCAGTACTTC
TRBD1,TRBJ2-3,TRBV25-1,-,CASSSGQAHTDTQYF,TGTGCCAGCAGCTCAGGACAGGCGCACACAGATACGCAGTATTTT
TRBD2,TRBJ2-7,TRBV29-1,-,CSVRLAGNEQYF,TGCAGCGTTAGACTAGCGGGAAACGAGCAGTACTTC
-,TRBJ1-1,TRBV7-6,-,CASSFTGSTEAFF,TGTGCCAGCAGCTTCACAGGGAGCACTGAAGCTTTCTTT
TRBD1,TRBJ2-1,TRBV10-3,-,CAISPGTGAGNEQFF,TGTGCCATCAGCCCCGGGACAGGGGCAGGGAATGAGCAGTTCTTC
TRBD2,TRBJ2-1,TRBV11-2,-,CASSLDREVDEQFF,TGTGCCAGCAGCTTAGATCGGGAGGTCGATGAGCAGTTCTTC
TRBD2,TRBJ2-5,TRBV18,once,CASSPDPLAGGETQYF,TGTGCCAGCTCACCGGACCCCTTAGCGGGAGGCGAGACCCAGTACTTC
-,TRBJ1-5,TRBV18,-,CASSPQVSVGDQPQHF,TGTGCCAGCTCACCACAGGTTTCGGTCGGCGATCAGCCCCAGCATTTT
-,TRBJ2-2,TRBV7-9,-,CASSPRGATSGELFF,TGTGCCAGCAGCCCCCGGGGGGCTACGTCGGGGGAGCTGTTTTTT
TRBD2,TRBJ2-3,TRBV6-1,-,CASSSLAGGTDTQYF,TGTGCCAGCTCCAGTCTAGCGGGAGGAACAGATACGCAGTATTTT